Listed here is a single T cell receptor (beta chain). The data belong to a study of shared clonotypes between healthy human individuals. Assay used: immunoSEQ multiplex PCR; TCRdb lists only in-frame clones, some missing. Of about 1 million clones in the sample, about 75% were seen once. Trimming removed 7 bases from V and 5 bases from J, with 11 bases in between. The CDR3 covers 12 residues. Germline V gene data show CDR1 as MDHEN and CDR2 as SYDVKM. The sequence was obtained from a man younger than 35 in good health. J is TRBJ2-5 and V is TRBV28; D might be TRBD2 (5 bases). The sample consisted of memory CD4+ T cells sorted from blood. Subset: CD45RA-negative fraction. The CDR3 loop is CASTGNWETQYF. DNA of the CDR3: TGTGCCAGCACGGGGAATTGGGAGACCCAGTACTTC.